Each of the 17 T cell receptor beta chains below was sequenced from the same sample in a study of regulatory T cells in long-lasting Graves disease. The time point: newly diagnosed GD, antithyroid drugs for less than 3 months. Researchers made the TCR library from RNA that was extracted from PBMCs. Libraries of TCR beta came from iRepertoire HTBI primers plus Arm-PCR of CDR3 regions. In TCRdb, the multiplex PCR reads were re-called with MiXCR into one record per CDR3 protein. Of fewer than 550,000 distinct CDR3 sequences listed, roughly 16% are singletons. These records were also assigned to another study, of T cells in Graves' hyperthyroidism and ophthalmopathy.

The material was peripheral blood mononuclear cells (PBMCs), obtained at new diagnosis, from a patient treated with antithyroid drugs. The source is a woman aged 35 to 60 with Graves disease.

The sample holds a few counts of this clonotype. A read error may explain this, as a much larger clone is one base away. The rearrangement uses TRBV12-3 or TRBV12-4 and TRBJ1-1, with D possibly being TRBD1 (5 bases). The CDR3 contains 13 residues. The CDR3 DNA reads TGTGCCAGCAGGGTGGACACGAACGCTGAAGCTTTCTTT. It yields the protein CASRVDTNAEAFF.

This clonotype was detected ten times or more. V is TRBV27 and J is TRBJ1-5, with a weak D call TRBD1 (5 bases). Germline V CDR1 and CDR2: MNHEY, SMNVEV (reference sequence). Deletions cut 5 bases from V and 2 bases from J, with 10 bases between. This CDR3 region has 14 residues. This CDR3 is CASSVGDGNQPQHF. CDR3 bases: TGTGCCAGCAGTGTAGGGGATGGCAATCAGCCCCAGCATTTT.

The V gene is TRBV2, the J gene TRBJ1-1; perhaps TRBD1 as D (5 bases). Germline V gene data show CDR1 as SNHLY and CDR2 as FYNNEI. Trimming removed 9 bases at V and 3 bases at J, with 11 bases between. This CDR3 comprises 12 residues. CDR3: CASNWGDTEAFF. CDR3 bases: TGTGCCAGTAACTGGGGGGACACTGAAGCTTTCTTT.

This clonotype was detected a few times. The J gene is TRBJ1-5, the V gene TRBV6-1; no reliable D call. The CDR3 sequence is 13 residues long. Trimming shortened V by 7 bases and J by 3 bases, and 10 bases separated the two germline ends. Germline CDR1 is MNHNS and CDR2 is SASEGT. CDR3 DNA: TGTGCCAGCAATGGTGATTACAATCAGCCCCAGCATTTT. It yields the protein CASNGDYNQPQHF.

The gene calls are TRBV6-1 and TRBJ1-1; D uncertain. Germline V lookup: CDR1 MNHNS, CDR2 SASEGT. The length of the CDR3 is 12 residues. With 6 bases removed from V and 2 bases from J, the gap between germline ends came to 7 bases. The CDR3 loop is CASREQNTEAFF. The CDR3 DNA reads TGTGCCAGCAGGGAGCAAAACACTGAAGCTTTCTTT.

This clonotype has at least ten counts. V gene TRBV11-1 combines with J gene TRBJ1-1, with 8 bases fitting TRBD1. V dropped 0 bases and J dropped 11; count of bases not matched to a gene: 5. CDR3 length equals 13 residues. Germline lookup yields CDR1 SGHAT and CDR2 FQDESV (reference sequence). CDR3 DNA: TGTGCCAGCAGCTTAGCCGGACAGGGAAAGGCTTTCTTT. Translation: CASSLAGQGKAFF.

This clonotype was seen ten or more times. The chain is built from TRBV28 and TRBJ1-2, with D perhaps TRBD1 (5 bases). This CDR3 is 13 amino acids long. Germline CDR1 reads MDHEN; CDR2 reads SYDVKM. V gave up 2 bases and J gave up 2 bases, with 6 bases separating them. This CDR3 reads CASSLRDNYGYTF. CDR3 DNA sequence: TGTGCCAGCAGTTTAAGGGACAACTATGGCTACACCTTC.

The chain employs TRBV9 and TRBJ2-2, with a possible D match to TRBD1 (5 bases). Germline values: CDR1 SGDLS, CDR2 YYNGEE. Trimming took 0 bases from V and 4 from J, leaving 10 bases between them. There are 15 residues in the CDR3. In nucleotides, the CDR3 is TGTGCCAGCAGCGTAGACGCAGGGCTCACCGGGGAGCTGTTTTTT. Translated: CASSVDAGLTGELFF.

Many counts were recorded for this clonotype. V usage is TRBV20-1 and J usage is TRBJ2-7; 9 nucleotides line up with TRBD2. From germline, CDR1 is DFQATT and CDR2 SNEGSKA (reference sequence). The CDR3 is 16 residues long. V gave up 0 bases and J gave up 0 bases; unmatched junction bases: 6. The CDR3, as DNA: TGCAGTGCTAGAGAGACTAGCGGAGTAAACTCCTACGAGCAGTACTTC. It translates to CSARETSGVNSYEQYF.

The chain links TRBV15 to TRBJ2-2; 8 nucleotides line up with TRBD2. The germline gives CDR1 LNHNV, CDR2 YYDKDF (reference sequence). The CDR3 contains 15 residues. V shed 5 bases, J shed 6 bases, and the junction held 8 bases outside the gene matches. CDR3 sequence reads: CATSPPRGGAGELFF. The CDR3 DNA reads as TGTGCCACCAGCCCCCCTCGGGGGGGGGCCGGGGAGCTGTTTTTT. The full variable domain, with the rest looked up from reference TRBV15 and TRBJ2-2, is DAMVIQNPRYQVTQFGKPVTLSCSQTLNHNVMYWYQQKSSQAPKLLFHYYDKDFNNEADTPDNFQSRRPNTSFCFLDIRSPGLGDTAMYLCATSPPRGGAGELFFGEGSRLTVL.

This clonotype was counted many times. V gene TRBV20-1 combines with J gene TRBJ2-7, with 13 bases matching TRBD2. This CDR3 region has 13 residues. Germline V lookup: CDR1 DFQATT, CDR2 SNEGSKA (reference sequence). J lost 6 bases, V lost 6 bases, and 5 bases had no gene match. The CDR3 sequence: CSAPGLAGREQYF. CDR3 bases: TGCAGTGCACCGGGACTAGCGGGGCGCGAGCAGTACTTC.

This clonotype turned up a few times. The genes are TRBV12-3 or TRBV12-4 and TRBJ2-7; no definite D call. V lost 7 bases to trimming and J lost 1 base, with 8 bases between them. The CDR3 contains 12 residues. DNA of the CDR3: TGTGCCAGCAAGAGAGATTCCTACGAGCAGTACTTC. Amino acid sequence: CASKRDSYEQYF.

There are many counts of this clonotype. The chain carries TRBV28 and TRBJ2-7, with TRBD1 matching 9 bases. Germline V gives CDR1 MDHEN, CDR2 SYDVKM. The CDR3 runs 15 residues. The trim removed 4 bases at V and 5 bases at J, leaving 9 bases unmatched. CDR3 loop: CASSSHGTGIHEQYF. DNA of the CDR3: TGTGCCAGCAGTTCACATGGGACAGGGATCCACGAGCAGTACTTC.

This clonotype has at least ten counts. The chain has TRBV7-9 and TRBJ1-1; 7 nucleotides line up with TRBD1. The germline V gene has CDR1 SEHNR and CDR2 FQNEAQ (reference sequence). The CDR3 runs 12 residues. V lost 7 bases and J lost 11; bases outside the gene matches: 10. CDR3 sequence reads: CASNPPEGAAFF. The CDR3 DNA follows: TGTGCCAGCAACCCGCCGGAGGGGGCGGCTTTCTTT.

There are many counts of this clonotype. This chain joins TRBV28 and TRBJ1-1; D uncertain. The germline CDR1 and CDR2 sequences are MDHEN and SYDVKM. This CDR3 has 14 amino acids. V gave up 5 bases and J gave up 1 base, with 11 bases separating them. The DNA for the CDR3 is TGTGCCAGCAGTCCTAGGGCGGGGAACACTGAAGCTTTCTTT. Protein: CASSPRAGNTEAFF.

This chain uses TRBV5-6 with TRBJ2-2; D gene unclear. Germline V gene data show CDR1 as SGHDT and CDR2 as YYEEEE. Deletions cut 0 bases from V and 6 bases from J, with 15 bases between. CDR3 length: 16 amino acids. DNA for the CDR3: TGTGCCAGCAGCTTGGGAGGTCCAAATAGCCCCGGGGAGCTGTTTTTT. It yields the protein CASSLGGPNSPGELFF.

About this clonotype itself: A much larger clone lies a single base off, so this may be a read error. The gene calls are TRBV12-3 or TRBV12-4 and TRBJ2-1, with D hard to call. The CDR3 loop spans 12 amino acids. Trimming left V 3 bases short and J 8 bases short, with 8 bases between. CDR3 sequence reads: CASSFQRDEQFF. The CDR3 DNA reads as TGTGCCAGCAGTTTCCAAAGGGATGAGCAGTTCTTC.